The rows below give T cell receptor beta chains drawn from one sample of a study of cytomegalovirus exposure and HLA in healthy donors. This table comes from immunoSEQ multiplex PCR, and its TCRdb copy is limited to in-frame clones, with some not included. The data show roughly 89,000 clones, with 81% seen just once and over 1.5% held by the top ten. Sequenced material: PBMCs. The receptors derive from a woman between 25 and 40 years old in good health and CMV-seronegative. The CDR3 runs from the conserved cysteine through the conserved F or W. The D gene is left open where the match is weak. Clone size is not always given. Where it is, it says once, few, many or a class for expanded clones.

>TRBJ2-5|15|TRBV5-1|TRBD2|.
TGCGCCAGCAGCTCGGGACTAGCGGTGGAAGAGACCCAGTACTTC
CASSSGLAVEETQYF
>TRBJ2-3|17|TRBV7-8|TRBD2|few
TGTGCCAGCAGCTTCCCCAATACTAGCGGGTCCACAGATACGCAGTATTTT
CASSFPNTSGSTDTQYF
>TRBJ1-1|11|TRBV2|.|.
TGTGCCAGCAGTGAGGAGACTGAAGCTTTCTTT
CASSEETEAFF
>TRBJ2-7|15|TRBV27|TRBD1|few
TGTGCCAGCAGTCCCGGGACAGGGGGCTTTAACGAGCAGTACTTC
CASSPGTGGFNEQYF
>TRBJ2-1|18|TRBV25-1|TRBD2|.
TGTGCCAGCAGTGACCCCGCTGGGACTAGCGGGAGTTACAATGAGCAGTTCTTC
CASSDPAGTSGSYNEQFF
>TRBJ1-1|17|TRBV2|TRBD1|.
TGTGCCAGCAGTGCCGAATTGAACAGGGGTGGAAACACTGAAGCTTTCTTT
CASSAELNRGGNTEAFF
>TRBJ1-5|15|TRBV30|TRBD1|.
TGTGCCTGGAGCAAAGGACAGGGGGCGAGTCAGCCCCAGCATTTT
CAWSKGQGASQPQHF
>TRBJ2-3|17|TRBV4-1|TRBD2|.
TGCGCCAGCAGCCAACCCCCGGGGGGGGTGAGCACAGATACGCAGTATTTT
CASSQPPGGVSTDTQYF
>TRBJ2-3|15|TRBV5-4|TRBD2|.
TGTGCCAGCAGACCCCGAGCGGGAGTTGCAGATACGCAGTATTTT
CASRPRAGVADTQYF
>TRBJ2-7|14|TRBV29-1|TRBD1|.
TGCAGCGGTGGCAGGGGGACAGGGGCCTACGAGCAGTACTTC
CSGGRGTGAYEQYF
>TRBJ2-6|18|TRBV7-8|TRBD1|once
TGTGCCAGCAGCCCAAGGGGGCAGGGTGAGACTGGGGCCAACGTCCTGACTTTC
CASSPRGQGETGANVLTF
>TRBJ1-4|20|TRBV23-1|TRBD1|.
TGCGCCAGCAGCACCTGTACGGCGGGGAATCGGGACAGCGAACCTGAAAAACTGTTTTTT
CASSTCTAGNRDSEPEKLFF
>TRBJ2-5|14|TRBV7-9|.|.
TGTTCCAGCAGCTTTTCCTCGGGCCAAGAGACCCAGTACTTC
CSSSFSSGQETQYF
>TRBJ2-7|15|TRBV27|.|few
TGTGCCAGCAGCCCCGACAGAAAAGGGTTATACGAGCAGTACTTC
CASSPDRKGLYEQYF
>TRBJ2-1|15|TRBV9|TRBD2|.
TGTGCCAGCAGCTTAGCGGGAGGGCCCTACAATGAGCAGTTCTTC
CASSLAGGPYNEQFF
>TRBJ2-1|15|TRBV5-1|TRBD2|few
TGCGCCAGCAGCTTGGTTAGCGGGAACTACAATGAGCAGTTCTTC
CASSLVSGNYNEQFF
>TRBJ2-5|13|TRBV12-5|TRBD1|.
TGTGCTAGTGGTGGGACAGGGCAAGAGACCCAGTACTTC
CASGGTGQETQYF
>TRBJ2-7|15|TRBV15|TRBD2|.
TGTGCCACCAGCAGAGATAGCGGGACCGCATACGAGCAGTACTTC
CATSRDSGTAYEQYF
>TRBJ1-2|13|TRBV5-1|TRBD1|.
TGCGCCAGCAGCCAAGCTGGACAGGGTGGCTACACCTTC
CASSQAGQGGYTF
>TRBJ2-7|14|TRBV7-2|TRBD2|.
TGTGCCAGCAGCACGAGCGGGAGGGCATACGAGCAGTACTTC
CASSTSGRAYEQYF
>TRBJ2-7|19|TRBV14|.|.
TGTGCCAGCAGCCATACCCGGGGACTGGCGGCCTTAAGGGACTACGAGCAGTACTTC
CASSHTRGLAALRDYEQYF
>TRBJ2-1|15|TRBV27|TRBD2|.
TGTGCCAGCACCTCACGGGGGGGATCCTACAATGAGCAGTTCTTC
CASTSRGGSYNEQFF
>TRBJ1-1|15|TRBV7-9|.|.
TGTGCCAGCAGCTTAGTCGGGGGTGGGAACACTGAAGCTTTCTTT
CASSLVGGGNTEAFF
>TRBJ1-2|14|TRBV5-1|.|.
TGCGCCAGCAGCTTGGGCGGACAGTCCTATGGCTACACCTTC
CASSLGGQSYGYTF
>TRBJ2-2|15|TRBV4-2|.|.
TGTGCCAGCAGCCAACCGGGACAAAACACCGGGGAGCTGTTTTTT
CASSQPGQNTGELFF
>TRBJ2-7|15|TRBV21-1|.|.
TGTGCCAGCAGCGCTTACAGGGGACCCTACTACGAGCAGTACTTC
CASSAYRGPYYEQYF
>TRBJ2-3|14|TRBV5-4|.|once
TGTGCCAGCAGCCCATCAGGAGGGACAGATACGCAGTATTTT
CASSPSGGTDTQYF
>TRBJ2-7|15|TRBV6-6|TRBD1|.
TGTGCCAGCAGTTACCCGGGACAGGGTCACGAGTGGCAGTACTTC
CASSYPGQGHEWQYF
>TRBJ1-2|13|TRBV5-1|.|.
TGCGCCAGCAGCCGGGAGGAAACCTATGGCTACACCTTC
CASSREETYGYTF
>TRBJ1-5|14|TRBV6-6|.|few
TGTGCCAGCAACAGACAGAATAGCAATCAGCCCCAGCATTTT
CASNRQNSNQPQHF
>TRBJ1-4|15|TRBV7-8|.|.
TGTGCCAGCAGCGCCCACAGGGCCTACCCCGAAAAACTGTTTTTT
CASSAHRAYPEKLFF
>TRBJ2-2|13|TRBV29-1|TRBD1|.
TGCAGCGTTATGACAGGGGGGAGCGGGGAGCTGTTTTTT
CSVMTGGSGELFF
>TRBJ2-5|15|TRBV30|TRBD1|.
TGTGCCTCCGGACAGGGGATCCCGGGGGTAGAGACCCAGTACTTC
CASGQGIPGVETQYF
>TRBJ1-1|12|TRBV30|TRBD1|.
TGTGCCTGGACAGGGGGCAACACTGAAGCTTTCTTT
CAWTGGNTEAFF
>TRBJ1-6|15|TRBV7-2|TRBD1|.
TGTGCCAGCAGCTACTGGACAGGCTATAATTCACCCCTCCACTTT
CASSYWTGYNSPLHF
>TRBJ2-2|14|TRBV19|TRBD1|.
TGTGCCACCGTGGACAGGGCGGGCACCGGGGAGCTGTTTTTT
CATVDRAGTGELFF
>TRBJ2-1|15|TRBV2|.|.
TGTGCCAGCAGTGCCGCGGGGAGCTCCTACAATGAGCAGTTCTTC
CASSAAGSSYNEQFF
>TRBJ2-1|14|TRBV27|TRBD1|few
TGTGCCAGCAGGGGGGACAGTTACTACAATGAGCAGTTCTTC
CASRGDSYYNEQFF
>TRBJ1-1|14|TRBV7-2|.|few
TGTGCCAGCAGCCCACAGGGTAGACGGACTGAAGCTTTCTTT
CASSPQGRRTEAFF
>TRBJ2-2|17|TRBV4-2|TRBD2|.
TGTGCCAGCAGCCAAGACAAGCGGGGTTTTGGGGCCGGGGAGCTGTTTTTT
CASSQDKRGFGAGELFF
>TRBJ2-1|13|TRBV19|TRBD2|.
TGTGCCGTGGGGCTAGCGGGTGGGAATGAGCAGTTCTTC
CAVGLAGGNEQFF
>TRBJ1-1|15|TRBV6-5|TRBD1|.
TGTGCCAGCAGTTACTCCGGGACAGTGAACACTGAAGCTTTCTTT
CASSYSGTVNTEAFF